In this sample, the clone carrying this TCR beta chain turned up a few times. What it binds is not known. V shed 4 bases and J shed 6 bases, with 23 bases lying between them. CDR1 and CDR2 (germline): MGHRA, YSYEKL. The CDR3 is 17 residues long. This entry is derived from a study of CD8+CD57+ T cells in acquired aplastic anemia. Study in general: On average, healthy donors gave 9.5 million to 14 million reads for CD4+ cells. Overall study results and limits: CD8+ Simpson's diversity did not differ significantly between patients and controls.

CDR3 and TCR beta VDJ profiling relied on a genomic DNA template. One entry per CDR3 protein, called by TCRdb with MiXCR from the reads. The sample has about 200,000 distinct CDR3 sequences, 34% seen once. The sample consisted of sorted CD4+, CD8+, or CD8+CD57+ T cells (not recorded which) from PBMCs. This clonotype was obtained from a human donor in good health, serving as a control. The chain couples TRBV4-1 to TRBJ2-3, with D perhaps being TRBD1 or TRBD2 (7 bases each). The DNA of the CDR3 is TGCGCCAGCAGCCTCCACCGACAGGGACTAATCGAGGATACGCAGTATTTT. This codes for CASSLHRQGLIEDTQYF.